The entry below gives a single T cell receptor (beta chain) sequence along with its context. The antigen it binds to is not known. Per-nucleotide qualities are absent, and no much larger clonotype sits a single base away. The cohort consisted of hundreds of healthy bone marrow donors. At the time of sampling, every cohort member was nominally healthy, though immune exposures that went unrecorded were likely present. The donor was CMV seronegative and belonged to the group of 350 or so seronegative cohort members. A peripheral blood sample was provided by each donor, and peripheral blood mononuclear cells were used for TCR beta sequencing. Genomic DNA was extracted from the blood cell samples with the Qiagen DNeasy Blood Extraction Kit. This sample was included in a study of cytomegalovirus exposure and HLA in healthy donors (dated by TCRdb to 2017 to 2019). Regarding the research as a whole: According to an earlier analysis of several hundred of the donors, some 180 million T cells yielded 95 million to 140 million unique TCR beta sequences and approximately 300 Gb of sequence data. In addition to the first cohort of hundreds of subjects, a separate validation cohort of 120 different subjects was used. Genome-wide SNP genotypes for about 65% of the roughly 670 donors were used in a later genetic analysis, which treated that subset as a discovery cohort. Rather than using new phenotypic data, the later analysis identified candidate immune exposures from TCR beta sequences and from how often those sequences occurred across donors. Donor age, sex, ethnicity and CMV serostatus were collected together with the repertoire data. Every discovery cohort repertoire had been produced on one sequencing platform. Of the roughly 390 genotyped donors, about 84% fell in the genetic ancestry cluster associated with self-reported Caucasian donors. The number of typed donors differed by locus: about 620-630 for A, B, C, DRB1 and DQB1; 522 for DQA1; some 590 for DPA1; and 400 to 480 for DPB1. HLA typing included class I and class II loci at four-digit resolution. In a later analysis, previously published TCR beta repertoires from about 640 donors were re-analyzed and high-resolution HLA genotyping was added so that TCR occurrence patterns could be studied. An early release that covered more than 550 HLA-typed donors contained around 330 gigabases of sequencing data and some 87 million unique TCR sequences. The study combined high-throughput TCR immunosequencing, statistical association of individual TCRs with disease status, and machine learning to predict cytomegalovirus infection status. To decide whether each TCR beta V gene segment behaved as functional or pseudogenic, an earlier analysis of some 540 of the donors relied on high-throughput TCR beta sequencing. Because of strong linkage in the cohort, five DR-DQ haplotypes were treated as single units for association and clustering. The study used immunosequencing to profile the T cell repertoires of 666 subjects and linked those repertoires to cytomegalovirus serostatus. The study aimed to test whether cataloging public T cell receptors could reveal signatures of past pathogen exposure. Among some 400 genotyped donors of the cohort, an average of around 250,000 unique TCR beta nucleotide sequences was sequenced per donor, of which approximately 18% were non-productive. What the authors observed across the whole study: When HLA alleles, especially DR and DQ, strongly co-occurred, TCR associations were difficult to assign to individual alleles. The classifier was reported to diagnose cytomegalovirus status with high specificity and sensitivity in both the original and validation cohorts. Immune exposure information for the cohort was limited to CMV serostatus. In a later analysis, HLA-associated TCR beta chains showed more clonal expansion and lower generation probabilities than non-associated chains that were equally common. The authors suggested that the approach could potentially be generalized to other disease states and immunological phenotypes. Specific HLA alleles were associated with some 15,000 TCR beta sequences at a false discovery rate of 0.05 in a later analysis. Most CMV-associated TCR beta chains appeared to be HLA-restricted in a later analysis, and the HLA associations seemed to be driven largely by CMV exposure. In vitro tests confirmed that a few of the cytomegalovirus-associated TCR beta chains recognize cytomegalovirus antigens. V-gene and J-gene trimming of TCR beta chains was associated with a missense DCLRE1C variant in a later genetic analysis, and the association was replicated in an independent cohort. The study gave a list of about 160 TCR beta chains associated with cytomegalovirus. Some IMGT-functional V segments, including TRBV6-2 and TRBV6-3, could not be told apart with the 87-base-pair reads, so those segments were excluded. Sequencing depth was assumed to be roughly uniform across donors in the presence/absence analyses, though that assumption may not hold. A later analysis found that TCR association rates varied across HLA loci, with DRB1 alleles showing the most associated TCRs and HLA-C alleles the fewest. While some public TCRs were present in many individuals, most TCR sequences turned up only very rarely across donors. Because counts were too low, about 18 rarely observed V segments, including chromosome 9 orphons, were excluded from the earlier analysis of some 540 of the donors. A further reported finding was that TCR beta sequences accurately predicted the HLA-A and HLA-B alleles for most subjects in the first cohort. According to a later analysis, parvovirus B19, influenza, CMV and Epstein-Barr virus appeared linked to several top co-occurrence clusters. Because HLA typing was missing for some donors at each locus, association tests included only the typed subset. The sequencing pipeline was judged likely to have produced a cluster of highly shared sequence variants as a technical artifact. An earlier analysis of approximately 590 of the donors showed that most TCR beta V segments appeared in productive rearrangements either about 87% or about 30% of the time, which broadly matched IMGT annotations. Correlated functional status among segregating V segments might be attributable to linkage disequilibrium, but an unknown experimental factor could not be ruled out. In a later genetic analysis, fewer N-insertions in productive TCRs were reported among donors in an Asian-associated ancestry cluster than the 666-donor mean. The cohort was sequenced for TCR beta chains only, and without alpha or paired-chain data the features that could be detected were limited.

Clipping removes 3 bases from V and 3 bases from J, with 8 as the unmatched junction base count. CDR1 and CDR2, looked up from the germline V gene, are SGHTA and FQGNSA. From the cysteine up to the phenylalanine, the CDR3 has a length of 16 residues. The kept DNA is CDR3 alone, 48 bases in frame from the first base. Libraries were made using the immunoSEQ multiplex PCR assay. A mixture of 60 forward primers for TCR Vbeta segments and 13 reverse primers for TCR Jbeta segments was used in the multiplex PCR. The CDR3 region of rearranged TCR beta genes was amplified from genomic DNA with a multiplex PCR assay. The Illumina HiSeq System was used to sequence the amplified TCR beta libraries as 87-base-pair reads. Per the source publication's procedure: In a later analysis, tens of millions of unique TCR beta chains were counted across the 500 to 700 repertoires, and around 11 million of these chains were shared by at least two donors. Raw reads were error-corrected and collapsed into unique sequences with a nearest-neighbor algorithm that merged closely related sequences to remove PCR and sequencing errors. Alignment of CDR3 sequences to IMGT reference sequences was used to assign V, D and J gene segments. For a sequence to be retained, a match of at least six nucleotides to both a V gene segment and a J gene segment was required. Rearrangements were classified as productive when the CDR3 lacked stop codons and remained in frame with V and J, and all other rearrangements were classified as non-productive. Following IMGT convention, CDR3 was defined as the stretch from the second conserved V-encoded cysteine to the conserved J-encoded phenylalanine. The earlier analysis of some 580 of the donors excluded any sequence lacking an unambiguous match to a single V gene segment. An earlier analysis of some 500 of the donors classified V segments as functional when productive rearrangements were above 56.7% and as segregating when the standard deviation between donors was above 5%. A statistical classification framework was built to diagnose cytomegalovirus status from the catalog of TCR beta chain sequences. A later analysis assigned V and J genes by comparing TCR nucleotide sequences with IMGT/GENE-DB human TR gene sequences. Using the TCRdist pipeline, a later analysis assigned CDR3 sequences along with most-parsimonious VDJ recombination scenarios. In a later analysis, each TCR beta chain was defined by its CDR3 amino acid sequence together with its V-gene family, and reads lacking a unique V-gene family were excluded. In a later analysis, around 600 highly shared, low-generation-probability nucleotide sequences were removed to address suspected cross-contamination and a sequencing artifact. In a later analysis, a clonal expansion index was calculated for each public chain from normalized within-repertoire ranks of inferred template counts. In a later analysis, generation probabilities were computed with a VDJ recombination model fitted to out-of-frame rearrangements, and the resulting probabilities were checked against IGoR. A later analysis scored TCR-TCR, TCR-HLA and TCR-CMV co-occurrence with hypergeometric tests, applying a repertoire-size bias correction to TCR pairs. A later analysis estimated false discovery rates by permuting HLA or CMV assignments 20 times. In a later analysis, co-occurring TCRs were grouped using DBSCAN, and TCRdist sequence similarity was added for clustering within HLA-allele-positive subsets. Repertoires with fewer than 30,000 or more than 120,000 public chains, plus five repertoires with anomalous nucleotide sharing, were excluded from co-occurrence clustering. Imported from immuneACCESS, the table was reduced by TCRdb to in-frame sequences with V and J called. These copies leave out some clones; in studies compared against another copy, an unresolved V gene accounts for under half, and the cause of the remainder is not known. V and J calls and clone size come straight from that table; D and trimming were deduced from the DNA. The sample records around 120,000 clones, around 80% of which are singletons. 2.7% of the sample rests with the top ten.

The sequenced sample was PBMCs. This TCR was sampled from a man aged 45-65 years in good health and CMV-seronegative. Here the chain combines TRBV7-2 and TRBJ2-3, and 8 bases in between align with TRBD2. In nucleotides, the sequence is TGTGCCAGCAGCTTCCGGGGGGGCCATGGTACAGATACGCAGTATTTT. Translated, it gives CASSFRGGHGTDTQYF.